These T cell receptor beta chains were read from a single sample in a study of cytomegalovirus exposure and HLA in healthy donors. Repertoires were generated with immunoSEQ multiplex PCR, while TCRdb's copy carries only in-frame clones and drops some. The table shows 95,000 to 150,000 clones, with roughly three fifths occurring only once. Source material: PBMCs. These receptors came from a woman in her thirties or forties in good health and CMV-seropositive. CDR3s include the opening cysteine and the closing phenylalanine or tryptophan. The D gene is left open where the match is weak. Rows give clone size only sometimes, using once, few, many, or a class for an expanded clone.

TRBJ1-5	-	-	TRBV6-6	CASSPPIQPQHF	TGTGCCAGCAGTCCTCCTATTCAGCCCCAGCATTTT
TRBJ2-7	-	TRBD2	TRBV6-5	CASSYSERGGFEQYF	TGTGCCAGCAGTTACTCTGAGCGGGGGGGCTTCGAGCAGTACTTC
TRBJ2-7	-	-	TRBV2	CASSPYRDWLYEQYF	TGTGCCAGCAGCCCATACAGGGATTGGCTTTACGAGCAGTACTTC
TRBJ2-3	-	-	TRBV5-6	CASRAEQTGADTQYF	TGTGCCAGCAGGGCTGAGCAAACGGGGGCAGATACGCAGTATTTT
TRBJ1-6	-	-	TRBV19	CASHRDVGNNSPLHF	TGTGCCAGTCACAGGGACGTAGGAAATAATTCACCCCTCCACTTT
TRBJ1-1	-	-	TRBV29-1	CSVEGGDRGAFF	TGCAGCGTTGAAGGGGGGGACCGGGGGGCTTTCTTT
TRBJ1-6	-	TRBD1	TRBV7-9	CASSPDRGLNSPLHF	TGTGCCAGCAGCCCCGACAGGGGCCTGAATTCACCCCTCCACTTT
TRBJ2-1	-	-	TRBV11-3	CASSLVRGQTNEQFF	TGTGCCAGCAGCTTAGTCAGGGGTCAGACCAATGAGCAGTTCTTC
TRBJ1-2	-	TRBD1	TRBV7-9	CASSSTYRDRDKDGYTF	TGTGCCAGCAGCTCTACTTACCGGGACAGGGATAAAGATGGCTACACCTTC
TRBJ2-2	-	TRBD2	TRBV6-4	CASSDSLGGGPGELFF	TGTGCCAGCAGTGACTCGCTCGGCGGGGGGCCTGGGGAGCTGTTTTTT
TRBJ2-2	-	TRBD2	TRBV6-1	CASSEWGLAGERTGELFF	TGTGCCAGCAGTGAATGGGGACTAGCGGGAGAAAGGACCGGGGAGCTGTTTTTT
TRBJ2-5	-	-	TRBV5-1	CASSPVALQETQYF	TGCGCCAGCAGCCCGGTAGCGCTCCAAGAGACCCAGTACTTC
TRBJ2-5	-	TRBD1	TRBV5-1	CASSSSGTEQETQYF	TGCGCCAGCAGCTCGTCCGGGACAGAACAAGAGACCCAGTACTTC
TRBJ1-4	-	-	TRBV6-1	CASRGWGQLNEKLFF	TGTGCCAGCCGTGGATGGGGACAACTTAATGAAAAACTGTTTTTT
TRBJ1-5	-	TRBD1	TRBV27	CASSSQGENNQPQHF	TGTGCCAGCAGTTCACAGGGGGAAAACAATCAGCCCCAGCATTTT
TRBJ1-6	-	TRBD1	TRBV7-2	CASSLEGQIYNSPLHF	TGTGCCAGCAGCCTAGAGGGACAGATCTATAATTCACCCCTCCACTTT
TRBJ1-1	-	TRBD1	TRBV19	CASSTRLRGLADTEAFF	TGTGCCAGTAGTACACGCCTAAGGGGGCTGGCCGACACTGAAGCTTTCTTT
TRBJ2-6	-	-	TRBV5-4	CASSWGTGAGANVLTF	TGTGCCAGCAGCTGGGGTACCGGGGCTGGGGCCAACGTCCTGACTTTC
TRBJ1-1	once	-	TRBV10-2	CASSEASTRPEAFF	TGCGCCAGCAGTGAGGCGTCTACTAGGCCTGAAGCTTTCTTT
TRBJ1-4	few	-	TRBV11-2	CASSGGGGEKLFF	TGTGCCAGCAGCGGGGGGGGCGGTGAAAAACTGTTTTTT
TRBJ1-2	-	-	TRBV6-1	CASSEGWGMNYGYTF	TGTGCCAGCAGCGAAGGGTGGGGCATGAACTATGGCTACACCTTC
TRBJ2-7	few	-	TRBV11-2	CASSLDGALFGEQYF	TGTGCCAGCAGCTTAGACGGAGCTTTATTTGGGGAGCAGTACTTC